This T cell receptor beta chain was captured by sequencing in a study of blood T cell repertoires in COVID-19 (dated by TCRdb to 2018 to 2021). Describing the broader study: Samples covering the acute and convalescent phases of COVID-19 were provided by collaborators in the United States, Italy and Spain. Sample metadata almost always included a de-identified subject ID, COVID-19 status, age in years and sex. HLA class I and class II types, where available, came from metadata supplied by the sample provider rather than from assay-based typing. The material from the prospective study consisted of cDNA or gDNA derived from T cells, B-cell-depleted T cells, or PBMCs. The dataset comprised deeply sampled blood TCRbeta repertoires from subjects exposed to, actively infected with, or recovered from COVID-19. Samples were obtained from the ongoing ImmuneRACE study (first 160 participants) and from over 1,000 subjects provided by 6 global collaborators. The repertoires were made available in a free public database intended to serve as a resource for research on the immune response to SARS-CoV-2. On the study overall, not on this receptor specifically: The amount of clinical and demographic metadata varied by source and participant and was provided uncurated.

V loses 5 bases of germline sequence and J loses 6 bases, and the interval between the two ends is 16 bases. From the cysteine up to the phenylalanine, the CDR3 has a length of 15 residues. The read is trimmed to its CDR3 DNA, 45 bases read in frame from base 1. The germline V gene (reference sequence) gives CDR1 as MNHEY and CDR2 as SMNVEV. Remarks on this clone: Its antigen specificity is not known. No much larger clonotype is one base removed from it; base qualities were not supplied.

Collaborating institutions collected whole blood in K2EDTA tubes following their own protocols. For TCRbeta analysis, collaborators shipped samples as frozen whole blood, isolated PBMCs, or DNA extracted from either of those sample types. TCRbeta CDR3 regions were amplified from genomic DNA by means of the immunoSEQ Assay, a bias-controlled multiplex PCR. The paper's data handling went like this. The number of nucleated cells in each sample was estimated by amplification of reference gene primers within the assay. To quantify the absolute abundance of each unique TCRbeta CDR3 rearrangement, sequence reads were collapsed and filtered. For each sample, productive Simpson clonality was calculated by taking the square root of Simpson's diversity index across productive rearrangements. TCRdb took over this immuneACCESS table, retaining in-frame rearrangements with V and J assigned. Such tables are incomplete; in checked studies, under half of the missing clones stem from an unresolved V gene, and the remainder is unexplained. That table supplies the V and J calls and clone size; D and trimming were determined from the DNA. This sample has around 70,000 clones in its table, and around 74% of those were observed once. The ten biggest clones cover about 21% of the sample.

The sequenced sample consisted of peripheral blood. The chain uses TRBV27 and TRBJ2-2, with TRBD2 as a weak D call on 6 bases. The receptor was isolated from a man between 65 and 80 years old with acute or convalescent COVID-19. The CDR3 here reads CASSAAGGIPGELFF. The DNA reads TGTGCCAGCAGTGCGGCTGGCGGGATCCCCGGGGAGCTGTTTTTT.